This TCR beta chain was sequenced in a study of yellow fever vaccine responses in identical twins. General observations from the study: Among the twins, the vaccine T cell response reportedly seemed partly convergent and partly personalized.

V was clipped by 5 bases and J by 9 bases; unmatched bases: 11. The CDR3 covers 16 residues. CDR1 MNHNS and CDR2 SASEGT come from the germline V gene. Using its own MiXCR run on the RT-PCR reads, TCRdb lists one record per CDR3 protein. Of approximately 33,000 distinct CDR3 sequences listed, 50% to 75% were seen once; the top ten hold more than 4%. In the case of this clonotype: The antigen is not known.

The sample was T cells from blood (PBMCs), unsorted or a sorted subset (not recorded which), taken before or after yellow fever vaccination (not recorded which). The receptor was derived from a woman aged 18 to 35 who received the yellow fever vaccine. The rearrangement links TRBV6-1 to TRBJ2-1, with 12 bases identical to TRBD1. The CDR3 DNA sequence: TGTGCCAGCAGTACTATGGCCGGGACAGGGGGCGCTGAGCAGTTCTTC. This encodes CASSTMAGTGGAEQFF.